These T cell receptor beta chains were read from a single sample in a study of PD-1 blockade in classical Hodgkin lymphoma. Clones were sequenced by immunoSEQ multiplex PCR, and TCRdb holds only the in-frame ones, with some missing. Seen here are roughly 100,000 clones, around 88% observed once, and the top ten hold under 7.5%. This sample comprised peripheral blood mononuclear cells (PBMCs), obtained before the second cycle of nivolumab. The receptors come from a human donor with classical Hodgkin lymphoma. The CDR3 runs from the conserved cysteine through the conserved F or W. D genes are given only for firm matches. Not every row has a clone size; where given, it reads once, few, many or a size class.

D gene: TRBD1; J gene: TRBJ1-1; clone size: -; V gene: TRBV27; CDR3 DNA: TGTGCCAGCAGTTTTGGGACAGGGGCTACTGAAGCTTTCTTT; CDR3 protein: CASSFGTGATEAFF
D gene: -; J gene: TRBJ2-1; clone size: -; V gene: TRBV27; CDR3 DNA: TGTGCCAGCAGCCCAACAGGGTTAGCTGTCAATGAGCAGTTCTTC; CDR3 protein: CASSPTGLAVNEQFF
D gene: TRBD1; J gene: TRBJ1-5; clone size: -; V gene: TRBV19; CDR3 DNA: TGTGCCAGTAGTACTCTTGACAGGGGGCATCAGCCCCAGCATTTT; CDR3 protein: CASSTLDRGHQPQHF
D gene: -; J gene: TRBJ1-2; clone size: -; V gene: TRBV7-8; CDR3 DNA: TGTGCCAGCAGCCCCGACGAAGGGGGCTATGGCTACACCTTC; CDR3 protein: CASSPDEGGYGYTF
D gene: -; J gene: TRBJ2-1; clone size: -; V gene: TRBV21-1; CDR3 DNA: TGTGCCAGCAGCAAAGTCGTACCTGGACTAGCGGGGGGGCGACGGGATGAGCAGTTCTTC; CDR3 protein: CASSKVVPGLAGGRRDEQFF
D gene: TRBD2; J gene: TRBJ2-7; clone size: -; V gene: TRBV29-1; CDR3 DNA: TGCAGCGTTGAAGGACTAGCGGGGCCCTACGAGCAGTACTTC; CDR3 protein: CSVEGLAGPYEQYF
D gene: TRBD1; J gene: TRBJ1-6; clone size: -; V gene: TRBV7-9; CDR3 DNA: TGTGCCACTCAGACAGGGGGTTCCTATAATTCACCCCTCCACTTT; CDR3 protein: CATQTGGSYNSPLHF
D gene: TRBD1; J gene: TRBJ1-5; clone size: once; V gene: TRBV27; CDR3 DNA: TGTGCCAGCAGTTCGACGACAGGGGGGAGGCAGCAGCCCCAGCATTTT; CDR3 protein: CASSSTTGGRQQPQHF
D gene: -; J gene: TRBJ2-7; clone size: -; V gene: TRBV18; CDR3 DNA: TGTGCCAGCTCACCCCGGGACCTACAACTGGGGGAGCAGTACTTC; CDR3 protein: CASSPRDLQLGEQYF
D gene: -; J gene: TRBJ2-7; clone size: once; V gene: TRBV6-5; CDR3 DNA: TGTGCCAGCAGTTATGGGGCGCGGTACGAGCAGTACTTC; CDR3 protein: CASSYGARYEQYF
D gene: -; J gene: TRBJ1-2; clone size: -; V gene: TRBV29-1; CDR3 DNA: TGCAGCGTTGTTTGGGGCCATAACTATGGCTACACCTTC; CDR3 protein: CSVVWGHNYGYTF
D gene: TRBD1; J gene: TRBJ2-5; clone size: -; V gene: TRBV13; CDR3 DNA: TGTGCCAGCAGCACAGGGGGTATCGAGACCCAGTACTTC; CDR3 protein: CASSTGGIETQYF
D gene: -; J gene: TRBJ2-3; clone size: -; V gene: TRBV5-6; CDR3 DNA: TGTGCCAGCAGCTTGAACCAGCGGAACACAGATACGCAGTATTTT; CDR3 protein: CASSLNQRNTDTQYF
D gene: -; J gene: TRBJ1-5; clone size: -; V gene: TRBV19; CDR3 DNA: TGTGCCAGTAGTACCCCCCAGAGGGCTGTATGGAGCAATCAGCCCCAGCATTTT; CDR3 protein: CASSTPQRAVWSNQPQHF
D gene: -; J gene: TRBJ1-1; clone size: once; V gene: TRBV7-2; CDR3 DNA: TGTGCCAGCAGCTTAGGTTTTCAGACTTCTGAAGCTTTCTTT; CDR3 protein: CASSLGFQTSEAFF
D gene: TRBD2; J gene: TRBJ2-1; clone size: -; V gene: TRBV19; CDR3 DNA: TGTGCCAGTAGTATCGGGGGACTAGCGGGTGAGCAGTTCTTC; CDR3 protein: CASSIGGLAGEQFF
D gene: -; J gene: TRBJ1-1; clone size: many; V gene: TRBV6-4; CDR3 DNA: TGTGCCAGCAGTGACGGCGTAGCCACTGAAGCTTTCTTT; CDR3 protein: CASSDGVATEAFF
D gene: -; J gene: TRBJ1-5; clone size: -; V gene: TRBV27; CDR3 DNA: TGTGCCAGCAGTTTGGGGTCCAATCAGCCCCAGCATTTT; CDR3 protein: CASSLGSNQPQHF
D gene: -; J gene: TRBJ1-1; clone size: -; V gene: TRBV7-8; CDR3 DNA: TGTGCCAGCAGCTTAGGGGGGCGGACTGAAGCTTTCTTT; CDR3 protein: CASSLGGRTEAFF
D gene: -; J gene: TRBJ1-5; clone size: -; V gene: TRBV21-1; CDR3 DNA: TGTGCCAGCAGCCCAAGGGACAGGGATTTTGCAAATCAGCCCCAGCATTTT; CDR3 protein: CASSPRDRDFANQPQHF
D gene: TRBD2; J gene: TRBJ2-7; clone size: -; V gene: TRBV7-4; CDR3 DNA: TGTGCCAGCAGCCACTGCTACCGGACTAGCGGCGGGCCCTACGAGCAGTACTTC; CDR3 protein: CASSHCYRTSGGPYEQYF
D gene: -; J gene: TRBJ2-3; clone size: -; V gene: TRBV27; CDR3 DNA: TGTGCCAGCAGTTTAGGCGATCCTAGCACAGATACGCAGTATTTT; CDR3 protein: CASSLGDPSTDTQYF
D gene: -; J gene: TRBJ2-5; clone size: -; V gene: TRBV5-1; CDR3 DNA: TGCGCCAGCAGCTTGGAGTTTGAGACCCAGTACTTC; CDR3 protein: CASSLEFETQYF
D gene: TRBD1; J gene: TRBJ2-5; clone size: -; V gene: TRBV5-1; CDR3 DNA: TGCGCCAGCAGCTACGACAGGGGGCTGTCAGAGACCCAGTACTTC; CDR3 protein: CASSYDRGLSETQYF
D gene: TRBD1; J gene: TRBJ1-4; clone size: -; V gene: TRBV30; CDR3 DNA: TGTGCCTGGAGTCGAGACAGGGTCAATGAAAAACTGTTTTTT; CDR3 protein: CAWSRDRVNEKLFF
D gene: -; J gene: TRBJ2-7; clone size: -; V gene: TRBV27; CDR3 DNA: TGTGCCAGCAGTTTCAGTGGGGAACACTACGAGCAGTACTTC; CDR3 protein: CASSFSGEHYEQYF
D gene: -; J gene: TRBJ2-7; clone size: -; V gene: TRBV6-6; CDR3 DNA: TGTGCCAGCAGTTACTCACCCAGCTCCTACGAGCAGTACTTC; CDR3 protein: CASSYSPSSYEQYF
D gene: TRBD1; J gene: TRBJ1-1; clone size: -; V gene: TRBV9; CDR3 DNA: TGTGCCAGCAGCGCTTCCGGGACAGGGACGACTGAAGCTTTCTTT; CDR3 protein: CASSASGTGTTEAFF
D gene: TRBD1; J gene: TRBJ1-2; clone size: -; V gene: TRBV9; CDR3 DNA: TGTGCCAGCAGCATCTTAGGGACAGGGGGCGTGCCCTATGGCTACACCTTC; CDR3 protein: CASSILGTGGVPYGYTF
D gene: -; J gene: TRBJ1-2; clone size: -; V gene: TRBV5-1; CDR3 DNA: TGCGCCAGCAGCTTGGCCAGGGACTATGGCTACACCTTC; CDR3 protein: CASSLARDYGYTF
D gene: -; J gene: TRBJ1-2; clone size: -; V gene: TRBV2; CDR3 DNA: TGTGCCAGCAGGGAGGGAGGCGGCTACACCTTC; CDR3 protein: CASREGGGYTF